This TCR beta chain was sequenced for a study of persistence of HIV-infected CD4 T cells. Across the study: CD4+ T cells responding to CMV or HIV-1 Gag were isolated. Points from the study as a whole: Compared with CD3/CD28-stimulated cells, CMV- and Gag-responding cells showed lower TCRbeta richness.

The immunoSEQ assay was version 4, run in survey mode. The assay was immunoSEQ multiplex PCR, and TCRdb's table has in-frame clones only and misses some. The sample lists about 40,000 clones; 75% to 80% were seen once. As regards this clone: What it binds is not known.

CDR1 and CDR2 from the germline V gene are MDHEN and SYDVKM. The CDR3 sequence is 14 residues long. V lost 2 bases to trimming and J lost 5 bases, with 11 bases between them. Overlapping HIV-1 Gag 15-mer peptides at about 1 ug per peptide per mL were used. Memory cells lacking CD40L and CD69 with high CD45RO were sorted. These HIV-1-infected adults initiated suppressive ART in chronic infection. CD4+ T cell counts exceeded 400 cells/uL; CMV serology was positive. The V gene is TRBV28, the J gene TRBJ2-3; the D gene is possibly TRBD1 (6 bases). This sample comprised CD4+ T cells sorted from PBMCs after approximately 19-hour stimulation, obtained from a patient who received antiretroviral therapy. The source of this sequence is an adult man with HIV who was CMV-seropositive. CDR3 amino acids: CASSLGAGVDTQYF. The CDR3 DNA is TGTGCCAGCAGTTTAGGGGCAGGGGTAGATACGCAGTATTTT.